This T cell receptor beta chain comes out of a study of control samples from healthy donors and cancer patients. The data were produced by immunoSEQ multiplex PCR, yet TCRdb's version contains in-frame clones alone and is incomplete. Seen here are over 45,000 clones, roughly 92% observed once, and the top ten hold roughly 0.8%. This CDR3 is 13 amino acids long. Deletions cut 10 bases from V and 7 bases from J, with 19 bases between. CDR1 and CDR2 from the germline V gene are LNHDA and SQIVND (reference sequence). The chain is built from TRBV19 and TRBJ1-2, with unresolved D. This TCR came from a man aged 30-40 years with colorectal cancer. Sequencing was done on a sample of PBMCs. The CDR3 protein is CATSTAVMGGYTF. For the CDR3, the DNA is TGTGCCACCAGTACTGCTGTAATGGGTGGCTACACCTTC. Variable domain in full (rest from reference TRBV19 and TRBJ1-2): DGGITQSPKYLFRKEGQNVTLSCEQNLNHDAMYWYRQDPGQGLRLIYYSQIVNDFQKGDIAEGYSVSREKKESFPLTVTSAQKNPTAFYLCATSTAVMGGYTFGSGTRLTVV.